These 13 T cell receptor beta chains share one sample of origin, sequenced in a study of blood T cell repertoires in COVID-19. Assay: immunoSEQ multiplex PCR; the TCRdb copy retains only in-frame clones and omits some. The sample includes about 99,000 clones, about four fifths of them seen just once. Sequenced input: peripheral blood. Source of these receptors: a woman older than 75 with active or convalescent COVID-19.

The CDR3 DNA reads TGTGCCAGCAGCGTTACAGGGGTTGTGGTCAATGAGCAGTTCTTC. This codes for CASSVTGVVVNEQFF. The rearrangement joins TRBV9 to TRBJ2-1; 7 bases line up with TRBD1. V lost 2 bases, J lost 6 bases, and 8 bases stayed unmatched. This CDR3 comprises 15 residues. Germline-derived CDR1 and CDR2 are SGDLS and YYNGEE.

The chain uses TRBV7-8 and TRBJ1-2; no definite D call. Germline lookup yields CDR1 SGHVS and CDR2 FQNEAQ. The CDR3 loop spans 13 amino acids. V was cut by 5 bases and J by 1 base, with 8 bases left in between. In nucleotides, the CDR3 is TGTGCCAGCAGCCGGTCTCTTAACTATGGCTACACCTTC. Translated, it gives CASSRSLNYGYTF.

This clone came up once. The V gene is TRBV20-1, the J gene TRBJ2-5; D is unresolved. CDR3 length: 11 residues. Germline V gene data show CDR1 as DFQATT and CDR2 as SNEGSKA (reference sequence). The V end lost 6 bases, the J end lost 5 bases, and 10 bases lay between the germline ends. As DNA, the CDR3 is TGCAGTGCAAAGACCGGGGAGACCCAGTACTTC. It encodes CSAKTGETQYF.

The CDR3: CASSYSRREQYF. In DNA form, the CDR3 reads TGTGCCAGCAGTTACTCGAGGAGGGAGCAGTACTTC. V usage is TRBV6-2 or TRBV6-3 and J usage is TRBJ2-7; a possible D gene is TRBD2 (5 bases). The ends were cut back, 0 bases at V and 7 bases at J, with 7 bases in the middle. The CDR3 is 12 residues long. The germline V gene encodes CDR1 MNHEY and CDR2 SVGEGT.

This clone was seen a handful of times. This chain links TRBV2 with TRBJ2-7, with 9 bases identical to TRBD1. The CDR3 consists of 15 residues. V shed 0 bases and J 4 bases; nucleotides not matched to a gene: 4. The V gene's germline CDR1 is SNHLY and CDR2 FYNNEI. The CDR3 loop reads CASSEATGGNYEQYF. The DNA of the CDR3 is TGTGCCAGCAGTGAAGCTACAGGGGGCAATTACGAGCAGTACTTC.

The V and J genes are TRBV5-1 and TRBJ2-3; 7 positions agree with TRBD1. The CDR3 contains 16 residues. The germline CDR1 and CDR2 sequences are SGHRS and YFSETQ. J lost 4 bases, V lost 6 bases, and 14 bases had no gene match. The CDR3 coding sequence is TGCGCCAGCACTCTTATCGTGACCCAGGGGGCAGATACGCAGTATTTT. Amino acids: CASTLIVTQGADTQYF.

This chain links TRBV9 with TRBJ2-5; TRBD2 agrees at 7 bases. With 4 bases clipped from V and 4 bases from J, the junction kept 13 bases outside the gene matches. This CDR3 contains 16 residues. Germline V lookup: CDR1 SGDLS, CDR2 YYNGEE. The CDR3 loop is CASSSSSGSAPETQYF. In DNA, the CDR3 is TGTGCCAGCAGCTCGTCTAGCGGAAGTGCCCCAGAGACCCAGTACTTC.

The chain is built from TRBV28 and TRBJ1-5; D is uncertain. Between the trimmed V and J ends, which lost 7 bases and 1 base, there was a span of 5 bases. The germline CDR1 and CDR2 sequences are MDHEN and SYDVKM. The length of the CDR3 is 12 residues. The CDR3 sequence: CASNLSNQPQHF. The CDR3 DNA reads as TGTGCCAGCAACCTAAGCAATCAGCCCCAGCATTTT.

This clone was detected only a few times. As DNA, the CDR3 is TGTGCCAGCAGTCCTGGGGGTCGGGACTCCGGATCCTACGAGCAGTACTTC. Encoded protein: CASSPGGRDSGSYEQYF. The rearrangement links TRBV6-6 to TRBJ2-7, with D tentatively TRBD2 (6 bases). The V end was cut by 5 bases, the J end by 1 base, with 21 bases between. Per the germline V gene, CDR1 is MNHNY and CDR2 is SVGAGI (reference sequence). CDR3 length: 17 amino acids.

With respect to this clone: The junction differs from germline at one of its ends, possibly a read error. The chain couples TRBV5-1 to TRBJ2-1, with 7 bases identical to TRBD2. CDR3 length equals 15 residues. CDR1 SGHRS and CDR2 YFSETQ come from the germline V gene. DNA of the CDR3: TGTGCCAGCAGCTTGGGCAGCGGGACTTACAATGAGCAGTTCTTC. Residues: CASSLGSGTYNEQFF.

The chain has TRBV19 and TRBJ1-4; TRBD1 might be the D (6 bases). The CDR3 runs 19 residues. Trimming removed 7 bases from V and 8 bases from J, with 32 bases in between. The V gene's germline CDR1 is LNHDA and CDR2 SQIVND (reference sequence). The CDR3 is CASIIGGANRASLSEKLFF. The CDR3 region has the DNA TGTGCCAGTATCATAGGTGGTGCAAACAGGGCCAGCCTATCCGAAAAACTGTTTTTT.

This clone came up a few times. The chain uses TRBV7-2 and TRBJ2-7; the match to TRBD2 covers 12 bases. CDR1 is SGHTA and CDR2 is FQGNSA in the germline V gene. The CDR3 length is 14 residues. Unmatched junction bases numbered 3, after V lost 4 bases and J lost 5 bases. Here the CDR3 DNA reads TGTGCCAGCAGCTCGACTAGCGGGAGTCACGAGCAGTACTTC. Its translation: CASSSTSGSHEQYF.

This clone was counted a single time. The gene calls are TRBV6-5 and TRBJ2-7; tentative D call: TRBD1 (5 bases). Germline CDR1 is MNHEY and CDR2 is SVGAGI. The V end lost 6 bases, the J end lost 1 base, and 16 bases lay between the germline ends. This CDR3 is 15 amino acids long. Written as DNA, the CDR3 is TGTGCCAGCAGCGATCGACAGAGATATTCCTACGAGCAGTACTTC. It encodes CASSDRQRYSYEQYF.